Described below is a single T cell receptor (beta chain) sequence and its context. What it binds is unknown. Individually, cDNA molecules had unique molecular identifiers attached to them. MiXCR, applied by TCRdb to the 5' RACE reads, yields one record per CDR3 protein. The sample has over 80,000 distinct CDR3 sequences, around 15% seen once; the top ten hold roughly 11%. The data belong to a study of early T cells in non-severe SARS-CoV-2 infection. Whole-study context: Unsorted whole-blood RNA was sequenced in bulk, leaving chains unpaired. Findings and caveats of the study: VDJdb matches were skewed toward anti-spike CD8 T cell responses.

The CDR3 is 16 residues long. The V gene's germline CDR1 is SGHVS and CDR2 FQNEAQ. The J segment lost 5 bases and the V segment lost 8 bases, leaving 12 bases of the junction unmatched. This TCR was sampled from an adult who was a healthcare worker with PCR-confirmed SARS-CoV-2 infection or an uninfected control (not recorded which). The sample comprised whole blood. The chain uses TRBV7-8 and TRBJ2-3; TRBD2 aligns across 11 bases. CDR3 in amino acids: CASHLSGGAGKDTQYF. CDR3 nucleotides: TGTGCCAGCCACCTTAGCGGGGGGGCTGGGAAAGATACGCAGTATTTT.